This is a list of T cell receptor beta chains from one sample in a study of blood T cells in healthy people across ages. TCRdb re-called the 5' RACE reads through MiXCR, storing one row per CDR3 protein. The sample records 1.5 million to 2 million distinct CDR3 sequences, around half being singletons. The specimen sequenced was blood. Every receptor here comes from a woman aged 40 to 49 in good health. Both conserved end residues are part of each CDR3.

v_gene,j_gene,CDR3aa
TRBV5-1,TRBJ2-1,CASSRDRGLYNEQFF
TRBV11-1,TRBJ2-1,CASSPRPGLRLGGEQFF
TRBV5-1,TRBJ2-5,CASSLEGIQGTQYF
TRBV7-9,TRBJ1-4,CASIGRDSHNEKLFF
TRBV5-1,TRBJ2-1,CASFTGATSGDEQFF
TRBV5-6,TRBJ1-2,CASSLFRGHNYGYTF
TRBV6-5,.,CASSPDVGETQYF
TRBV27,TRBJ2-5,CASSPNGRGGRETQYF
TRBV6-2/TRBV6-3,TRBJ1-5,CASTRGGPQHF
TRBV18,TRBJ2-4,CASSSIQGVSAKNIQYF
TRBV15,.,CATSRVVGAGSYEQYF
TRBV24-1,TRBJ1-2,CATSDFRIRYGYTF
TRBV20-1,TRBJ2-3,CSPAGTGGFTDTQYF
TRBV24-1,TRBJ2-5,CATSDTPLAGGEETQYF
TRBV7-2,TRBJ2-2,CASSFKGNTGELFF
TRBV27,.,CASSLKQGATYEQYF
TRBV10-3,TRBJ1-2,CAISDVGGLNYGYTF
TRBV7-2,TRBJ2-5,CASSLVHRGTGGTQYF
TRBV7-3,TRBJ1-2,CASSLGSGDNYGYTF
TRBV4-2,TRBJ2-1,CASSQDRTSGSYNEQFF
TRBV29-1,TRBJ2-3,CSGELAAMSTDTQYF
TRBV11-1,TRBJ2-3,CASTHDSRRSADTQYF
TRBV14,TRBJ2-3,CASSQDLGLRPDTQYF
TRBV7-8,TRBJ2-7,CASSYGHRDYEQYF
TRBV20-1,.,CSARDPVAGGHEQYF
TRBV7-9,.,CASSLTINEQYF
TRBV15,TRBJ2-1,CATSRDPGGPKYNEQFF
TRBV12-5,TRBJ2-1,CASGLEAGVSINEQFF
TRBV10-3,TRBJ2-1,CAITGGTGGEQFF
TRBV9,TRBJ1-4,CASSAEGFEKLFF
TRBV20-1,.,CSAMREGETQYF
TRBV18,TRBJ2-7,CASSPETGQVYEQYF
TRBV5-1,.,CASSPRPGTSGGPETQYF
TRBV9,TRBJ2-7,CASSVGDRTYEQYF
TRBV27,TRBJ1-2,CASSLNTDYGYTF
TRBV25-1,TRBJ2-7,CASSEGGGGSYEQYF
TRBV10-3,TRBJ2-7,CAISEYLAGEGYEQYF
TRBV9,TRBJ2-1,CASSVGGGVAYNEQFF
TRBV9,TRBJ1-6,CASSVGTGDSPLHF
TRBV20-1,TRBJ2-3,CSALDRGSGDTQYF
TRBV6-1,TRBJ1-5,CASSVFGFNQPQHF
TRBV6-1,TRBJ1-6,CASSEQRNNSPLHF
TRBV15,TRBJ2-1,CATSRRDEQFF
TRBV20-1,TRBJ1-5,CSAREPLGGRPQHF
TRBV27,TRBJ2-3,CASGRQRMGTDTQYF
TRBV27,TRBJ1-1,CASSPQTGLNTEAFF